These 8 T cell receptor beta chains were all obtained from the same sample, sequenced in a study of cytomegalovirus exposure and HLA in healthy donors. Both 60 Vbeta primers and 13 Jbeta primers went into the PCR. Sequenced by immunoSEQ multiplex PCR; TCRdb stores in-frame clones only, minus some. The sample lists 60,000 to 95,000 clones, just under 80% seen once, with 7.5% to 10% in the top ten. The sequenced sample consisted of PBMCs. All receptors come from a woman in her 40s in good health and CMV-seropositive.

The chain employs TRBV18 and TRBJ2-1; 13 bases are a match to TRBD2. This CDR3 is 14 amino acids long. Per the germline V gene, CDR1 is KGHSH and CDR2 is LQKENI. V lost 6 bases to trimming and J lost 8 bases; unmatched junction nucleotides: 4. The CDR3 spells CASSGTSGEDEQFF. The CDR3 DNA reads as TGTGCCAGCTCTGGGACTAGCGGGGAAGATGAGCAGTTCTTC.

This chain links TRBV6-5 with TRBJ2-7, with 8 nucleotides matching TRBD1. CDR3 length: 14 residues. Germline V gene data show CDR1 as MNHEY and CDR2 as SVGAGI. The V gene end was trimmed by 6 bases and the J gene end by 6 bases; junction bases not matched to a gene: 10. CDR3 DNA sequence: TGTGCCAGCAGCTCCGGACAGGGTTTTGTCGAGCAGTACTTC. Residues: CASSSGQGFVEQYF.

The J gene is TRBJ1-6, the V gene TRBV4-1; D ambiguous. The CDR3 runs to 17 residues. V shed 1 base and J shed 7 bases, with 17 bases lying between them. CDR1 MGHRA and CDR2 YSYEKL come from the germline V gene. The CDR3: CASSQAFIRGWNSPLHF. DNA of the CDR3: TGCGCCAGCAGCCAAGCCTTCATCCGGGGTTGGAATTCACCCCTCCACTTT.

This sequence joins TRBV18 and TRBJ2-3, with no clear D. Trimming took off 5 bases at V and 2 bases at J, with 8 bases between the two ends. The CDR3 spans 13 residues. CDR1 and CDR2 (germline): KGHSH, LQKENI. The CDR3 loop is CASSTDSTDTQYF. DNA of the CDR3: TGTGCCAGCTCAACTGACTCCACAGATACGCAGTATTTT.

The chain links TRBV11-2 to TRBJ1-5, with D hard to call. The CDR3 length is 13 residues. The V and J ends lost 2 bases and 6 bases respectively, with 8 bases between them. CDR1 is SGHAT, CDR2 FQNNGV, per germline. CDR3 sequence reads: CASSLREGQPQHF. CDR3 sequence (DNA): TGTGCCAGCAGCTTAAGGGAGGGTCAGCCCCAGCATTTT.

This chain links TRBV5-1 with TRBJ2-3, with TRBD2 as a possible D gene (6 bases). V lost 4 bases, J lost 1 base, and 13 bases lay in between. The CDR3 consists of 15 residues. CDR1 and CDR2 (germline): SGHRS, YFSETQ. The CDR3 DNA reads TGCGCCAGCAGCCCAACGGGGGACCGCACAGATACGCAGTATTTT. Translation: CASSPTGDRTDTQYF.

V usage is TRBV28 and J usage is TRBJ1-4, with D possibly TRBD1 on 5 matching bases. Trimming removed 5 bases at V and 8 bases at J, with 21 bases between. Germline CDR1 reads MDHEN; CDR2 reads SYDVKM. The CDR3 totals 16 residues. CDR3 nucleotides: TGTGCCAGCAGTGAGATTAGTGACAGACTAGGCGAAAAACTGTTTTTT. This encodes CASSEISDRLGEKLFF.

The chain links TRBV5-3 to TRBJ2-7, with D possibly TRBD2 on 6 matching bases. TRBV5-3 counts as an open reading frame of uncertain function. The CDR3 sequence is 18 residues long. With 5 bases removed from V and 2 bases from J, the gap between germline ends came to 26 bases. The CDR3 nucleotides are TGTGCCAGAAGGTTCGGAAGTTTCCTGGGACTGCCAGCCTACGAGCAGTACTTC. Its protein is CARRFGSFLGLPAYEQYF.